This T cell receptor beta chain originates from a study of PD-1 blockade in mismatch repair-deficient tumors. Mismatch repair deficiency was confirmed in all patients, by PCR or immunohistochemistry. Three pembrolizumab responders had their TCRs sequenced. Comments on this clone: Its antigen is currently unknown.

Sequencing was performed with immunoSEQ multiplex PCR; in TCRdb, only in-frame clones are kept and a portion is missing. The sample lists about 38,000 clones, roughly 80% occurring once. General study points: Rapid post-treatment expansion, then contraction, generally preceding radiologic response, marked tumor-resident clones.

This sequence was found in an adult with mismatch repair-deficient cancer. The sample was peripheral blood, taken 4 weeks after starting pembrolizumab.

The CDR3 bases are TGTGCCAGCAGCGGTAGGGAGGGAATTGATGAGCAGTTCTTC. Encoded protein: CASSGREGIDEQFF. The chain couples TRBV5-4 to TRBJ2-1, with 7 bases identical to TRBD2. V trimming: 4 bases; J trimming: 8 bases; junction bases outside the gene matches: 9. Germline-derived CDR1 and CDR2 are SGHNT and YYREEE (reference sequence). The CDR3 covers 14 residues.